The 32 T cell receptor beta chains presented below share a single source sample, sequenced in a study of neoadjuvant nivolumab and ipilimumab in lung cancer. Profiling relied on immunoSEQ multiplex PCR, and the TCRdb table lists in-frame clones only, not all of them. The table has about 18,000 clones, roughly 79% seen once. The sample in question was tumor tissue, obtained after neoadjuvant nivolumab, alone or with ipilimumab, at or shortly before surgery. These receptor sequences come from an adult with non-small cell lung cancer.

The chain uses TRBV6-5 and TRBJ1-2, with D perhaps TRBD1 (6 bases). Germline V gene data show CDR1 as MNHEY and CDR2 as SVGAGI. This CDR3 spans 13 amino acids. V lost 7 bases and J 7 bases, leaving 16 bases between the germline ends. DNA of the CDR3: TGTGCCAGCACCCCGGGGGGGGCGGCTGGCTACACCTTC. Its translation: CASTPGGAAGYTF.

This clone was recorded a few times. V gene TRBV6-1 combines with J gene TRBJ1-5, with D uncertain. Germline CDR1 is MNHNS and CDR2 is SASEGT. The CDR3 runs to 16 residues. V was trimmed by 2 bases and J by 6 bases, leaving 17 bases between them. In DNA, the CDR3 is TGTGCCAGCAGTGAAAGTTATCCCTTGCGGGGTCAGCCCCAGCATTTT. Residues: CASSESYPLRGQPQHF.

This chain uses TRBV9 with TRBJ1-1, with D maybe TRBD1 (6 bases). The CDR3 consists of 14 residues. V lost 3 bases and J 1 base, leaving 10 bases between the germline ends. Germline values: CDR1 SGDLS, CDR2 YYNGEE. CDR3 amino acids: CASSARQANTEAFF. The CDR3, as DNA: TGTGCCAGCAGCGCGAGACAGGCGAACACTGAAGCTTTCTTT.

In this sample, this clone turned up once. The V and J genes are TRBV6-5 and TRBJ1-1; weak D call: TRBD1 (5 bases). The CDR3 has 14 residues. Germline CDR1 MNHEY, CDR2 SVGAGI. Between the trimmed V and J ends, which lost 2 bases and 8 bases, there was a span of 15 bases. CDR3 nucleotides: TGTGCCAGCAGTTACCTGCAGGGAACAACGGAAGCTTTCTTT. It encodes CASSYLQGTTEAFF.

This chain joins TRBV5-5 and TRBJ1-2; a possible D gene is TRBD1 (5 bases). The V end lost 2 bases, the J end lost 2 bases, and 10 bases lay between the germline ends. The CDR3 sequence is 14 residues long. CDR1 SGHKS and CDR2 YYEKEE come from the germline V gene (reference sequence). The CDR3 coding sequence is TGTGCCAGCAGCTTCGACAGACAAAACTATGGCTACACCTTC. It translates to CASSFDRQNYGYTF.

This clone came up a few times. The J gene is TRBJ2-5, the V gene TRBV29-1; a possible D gene is TRBD2 (6 bases). Trimming cost V 7 bases and J 2 bases, with 17 bases left between them. The germline CDR1 and CDR2 sequences are SQVTM and ANQGSEA. The CDR3 spans 14 residues. Here the CDR3 DNA reads TGCAGCGCTAGCGCCCGGGGCCTACAAGAGACCCAGTACTTC. Protein: CSASARGLQETQYF.

The chain has TRBV20-1 and TRBJ2-1; no clear D. The CDR3 length is 11 residues. The ends were cut back, 0 bases at V and 8 bases at J, with 5 bases in the middle. Germline V CDR1 and CDR2: DFQATT, SNEGSKA (reference sequence). CDR3 coding DNA: TGCAGTGCTAGAGATCGGGATGAGCAGTTCTTC. It specifies CSARDRDEQFF.

This clone was recorded only once. This chain joins TRBV4-3 and TRBJ2-2, with TRBD1 identical over 7 bases. In germline, CDR1 is LGHNA, CDR2 YSLEER. After removal of 1 base from V and 1 base from J, the junction contained 0 bases not matched to a gene. This CDR3 spans 15 amino acids. The CDR3 DNA sequence: TGCGCCAGCAGCCAAGGGACAGGGAACACCGGGGAGCTGTTTTTT. Its protein is CASSQGTGNTGELFF.

This clone was seen a few times. The chain has TRBV28 and TRBJ1-1; D is perhaps TRBD1 (5 bases). V shed 4 bases and J shed 3 bases, with 12 bases lying between them. The CDR3 sequence is 14 residues long. The germline CDR1 and CDR2 sequences are MDHEN and SYDVKM. CDR3 region: CASSSPGRYTEAFF. Written as DNA, the CDR3 is TGTGCCAGCAGTTCCCCAGGGCGGTACACTGAAGCTTTCTTT. Looking up the rest from reference TRBV28 and TRBJ1-1 gives the full variable domain: DVKVTQSSRYLVKRTGEKVFLECVQDMDHENMFWYRQDPGLGLRLIYFSYDVKMKEKGDIPEGYSVSREKKERFSLILESASTNQTSMYLCASSSPGRYTEAFFGQGTRLTVV.

The rearrangement joins TRBV7-9 to TRBJ2-5; tentatively, D is TRBD1 (5 bases). Trimming removed 5 bases from V and 5 bases from J, with 6 bases in between. The CDR3 runs 11 residues. Germline V gives CDR1 SEHNR, CDR2 FQNEAQ (reference sequence). The CDR3 bases are TGTGCCAGCAGCCCAGGGGAGACCCAGTACTTC. Protein product: CASSPGETQYF.

The chain uses TRBV10-2 and TRBJ2-3; possible D gene TRBD2, 5 bases. Germline V gives CDR1 WSHSY, CDR2 SAAADI. The V and J ends lost 8 bases and 6 bases respectively, with 15 bases between them. The CDR3 extends over 13 amino acids. CDR3 bases: TGCGCCAGCGGACCCCTAGCACCCGATACGCAGTATTTT. This sequence encodes CASGPLAPDTQYF.

The chain combines TRBV30 with TRBJ1-1; 8 bases fit TRBD1. Germline CDR1 reads GTSNPN; CDR2 reads SVGIG (reference sequence). There are 15 residues in the CDR3. Losses at the gene ends were 0 bases for V and 1 base for J; bases not matched to a gene: 4. CDR3 sequence: CAWSVFTGGNTEAFF. In DNA, the CDR3 is TGTGCCTGGAGTGTCTTCACAGGGGGGAACACTGAAGCTTTCTTT.

The CDR3 DNA sequence: TGCGCCAGCAGCTTGGTCATATCGACTGTAGTCCAAGAGACCCAGTACTTC. Its translation: CASSLVISTVVQETQYF. The chain uses TRBV5-1 and TRBJ2-5; D unresolved. The germline V and J ends were trimmed by 0 bases and 1 base, with 16 bases remaining between them. This CDR3 has 17 amino acids. Germline-derived CDR1 and CDR2 are SGHRS and YFSETQ.

This sequence joins TRBV6-1 and TRBJ1-2; a weak D match, TRBD1 (6 bases). The CDR3 sequence is 14 residues long. Trimming cost V 1 base and J 6 bases, with 12 bases left between them. Looked up from germline, CDR1 is MNHNS and CDR2 is SASEGT. The CDR3 nucleotides are TGTGCCAGCAGTGAAGGAGCAGGGGTGCATGGCTACACCTTC. Protein product: CASSEGAGVHGYTF.

The gene calls are TRBV4-3 and TRBJ2-1; 8 nucleotides align to TRBD2. Germline lookup yields CDR1 LGHNA and CDR2 YSLEER. CDR3 length: 15 amino acids. V lost 7 bases, J lost 2 bases, and 7 bases stayed unmatched. The chain's CDR3 is CASMKTAGAYNEQFF. The CDR3 nucleotides read TGCGCCAGCATGAAGACAGCGGGGGCCTACAATGAGCAGTTCTTC.

This clone occurred once. This chain connects TRBV9 to TRBJ1-5; D remains ambiguous. CDR3 length: 15 residues. V was pared by 4 bases and J by 2 bases, with 13 bases between. Germline V gene lookup returns CDR1 SGDLS and CDR2 YYNGEE. The CDR3 loop is CASSPGSRGNQPQHF. The CDR3 DNA reads TGTGCCAGCAGCCCCGGATCCCGGGGCAATCAGCCCCAGCATTTT.

The chain employs TRBV7-4 and TRBJ2-6; D not resolved. From germline, CDR1 is SGHVT and CDR2 SQSDAQ. V was cut by 6 bases and J by 0 bases, with 9 bases left in between. The CDR3 covers 15 residues. CDR3 amino acids: CASSFSSSGANVLTF. The CDR3 DNA sequence: TGTGCCAGCAGTTTTTCGAGCTCTGGGGCCAACGTCCTGACTTTC.

The chain employs TRBV11-3 and TRBJ2-2; possibly TRBD1 for D (5 bases). Germline-derived CDR1 and CDR2 are SGHNT and YENEEA. This CDR3 has 17 residues. Deletions cut 5 bases from V and 2 bases from J, with 18 bases between. The CDR3 is CASSPGHNSRNTGELFF. The CDR3 DNA sequence: TGTGCCAGCAGCCCCGGACACAACTCCAGAAACACCGGGGAGCTGTTTTTT.

The chain combines TRBV28 with TRBJ1-6, with 8 bases identical to TRBD1. The CDR3 sequence is 15 residues long. Germline CDR1 MDHEN, CDR2 SYDVKM. V trimming: 6 bases; J trimming: 2 bases; junction bases outside the gene matches: 3. In nucleotides, the CDR3 is TGTGCCAGCAGGTCGACAGGGGCCTATAATTCACCCCTCCACTTT. It translates to CASRSTGAYNSPLHF.

The rearrangement links TRBV9 to TRBJ2-7; perhaps D is TRBD1 or TRBD2 (5 bases each). V was pared by 1 base and J by 0 bases, with 11 bases between. The germline V gene encodes CDR1 SGDLS and CDR2 YYNGEE. CDR3 length equals 15 residues. CDR3: CASSVFAGSSYEQYF. CDR3 bases: TGTGCCAGCAGCGTATTCGCAGGGAGCTCCTACGAGCAGTACTTC.

J is TRBJ2-7 and V is TRBV6-5; a possible D gene is TRBD2 (5 bases). V shed 0 bases and J shed 5 bases, with 11 bases lying between them. This CDR3 spans 14 amino acids. In germline, CDR1 is MNHEY, CDR2 SVGAGI. CDR3 nucleotides: TGTGCCAGCAGTTACTCGTCGGGAAGGCACGAGCAGTACTTC. It is translated as CASSYSSGRHEQYF.

The V and J genes are TRBV28 and TRBJ1-1; no firm D call. V dropped 8 bases and J dropped 3 bases, with 10 bases sitting between them. Germline V CDR1 and CDR2: MDHEN, SYDVKM. CDR3 length: 12 residues. This CDR3 reads CASQIRYTEAFF. In DNA, the CDR3 is TGTGCCAGCCAGATCAGATACACTGAAGCTTTCTTT. Based on the CDR3 plus reference TRBV28 and TRBJ1-1, the full variable domain is DVKVTQSSRYLVKRTGEKVFLECVQDMDHENMFWYRQDPGLGLRLIYFSYDVKMKEKGDIPEGYSVSREKKERFSLILESASTNQTSMYLCASQIRYTEAFFGQGTRLTVV.

The V gene is TRBV7-2, the J gene TRBJ2-5, with D possibly being TRBD2 (5 bases). The V end was cut by 1 base, the J end by 6 bases, with 12 bases between. CDR1 and CDR2 from the germline V gene are SGHTA and FQGNSA. The CDR3 contains 14 residues. The CDR3 region has the DNA TGTGCCAGCAGCTTAGAACTAGACGCGAAGACCCAGTACTTC. Protein product: CASSLELDAKTQYF. Together with reference TRBV7-2 and TRBJ2-5, the CDR3 gives the full variable domain: GAGVSQSPSNKVTEKGKDVELRCDPISGHTALYWYRQSLGQGLEFLIYFQGNSAPDKSGLPSDRFSAERTGGSVSTLTIQRTQQEDSAVYLCASSLELDAKTQYFGPGTRLLVL.

This clone was detected once. The chain has TRBV5-1 and TRBJ2-3; D is perhaps TRBD2 (5 bases). V gave up 3 bases and J gave up 5 bases, with 16 bases separating them. From germline, CDR1 is SGHRS and CDR2 YFSETQ. The CDR3 runs to 15 residues. CDR3 sequence reads: CASSSGLFAQDTQYF. The CDR3 DNA sequence: TGCGCCAGCAGCTCCGGACTGTTCGCCCAAGATACGCAGTATTTT.

This clone has more than one count but fewer than ten. The chain uses TRBV30 and TRBJ1-4; D remains ambiguous. Trimming pared 7 bases from V and 0 bases from J, leaving 12 bases between. This CDR3 contains 14 residues. The germline CDR1 and CDR2 sequences are GTSNPN and SVGIG (reference sequence). CDR3 amino acids: CAYKRPSTNEKLFF. The CDR3, as DNA: TGTGCCTACAAGAGGCCTTCAACTAATGAAAAACTGTTTTTT.

This chain links TRBV7-2 with TRBJ1-5, with unresolved D. The germline V and J ends were trimmed by 5 bases and 3 bases, with 11 bases remaining between them. Germline loops: CDR1 SGHTA, CDR2 FQGNSA. The CDR3 covers 14 residues. The CDR3 DNA sequence: TGTGCCAGCAGCATCTTGGGCCTCAATCAGCCCCAGCATTTT. Translated: CASSILGLNQPQHF. Complete variable domain (other parts from reference TRBV7-2 and TRBJ1-5): GAGVSQSPSNKVTEKGKDVELRCDPISGHTALYWYRQSLGQGLEFLIYFQGNSAPDKSGLPSDRFSAERTGGSVSTLTIQRTQQEDSAVYLCASSILGLNQPQHFGDGTRLSIL.

This chain connects TRBV9 to TRBJ2-6; 7 nucleotides align to TRBD1. The germline V gene has CDR1 SGDLS and CDR2 YYNGEE. V gave up 3 bases and J gave up 0 bases; unmatched junction bases: 9. This CDR3 contains 18 residues. DNA for the CDR3: TGTGCCAGCAGCGGTAGGACAGGAGGTTACTCTGGGGCCAACGTCCTGACTTTC. Its translation: CASSGRTGGYSGANVLTF.

The J gene is TRBJ1-1, the V gene TRBV19; D remains ambiguous. Germline CDR1 is LNHDA and CDR2 is SQIVND (reference sequence). V shed 3 bases and J shed 1 base, with 12 bases lying between them. This CDR3 contains 15 residues. The CDR3 here is CASSILLPPNTEAFF. For the CDR3, the DNA is TGTGCCAGTAGTATCCTCCTTCCCCCGAACACTGAAGCTTTCTTT.

The rearrangement links TRBV9 to TRBJ1-3; tentatively, D is TRBD1 (5 bases). Germline-derived CDR1 and CDR2 are SGDLS and YYNGEE. CDR3 length equals 15 residues. Trimming cost V 4 bases and J 7 bases, with 18 bases left between them. In DNA form, the CDR3 reads TGTGCCAGCAGCTTCAGTGGGGCTTCGAGGAACACCATATATTTT. Its translation: CASSFSGASRNTIYF.

This rearrangement joins TRBV29-1 to TRBJ2-3, with D perhaps TRBD1 (5 bases). V was clipped by 0 bases and J by 0 bases, with 10 bases between them. The CDR3 contains 15 residues. Germline-derived CDR1 and CDR2 are SQVTM and ANQGSEA. CDR3 DNA sequence: TGCAGCGTTGAAGACTGGGCAGGGAGCACAGATACGCAGTATTTT. It codes for CSVEDWAGSTDTQYF.

The rearrangement uses TRBV6-6 and TRBJ2-2; D ambiguous. Trimming removed 0 bases at V and 1 base at J, with 6 bases between. CDR3 length: 15 residues. CDR1 MNHNY and CDR2 SVGAGI come from the germline V gene (reference sequence). CDR3: CASSYSAGNTGELFF. CDR3 nucleotide sequence: TGTGCCAGCAGTTACTCGGCAGGGAACACCGGGGAGCTGTTTTTT.

This sequence joins TRBV2 and TRBJ2-5; a possible D gene is TRBD1 (6 bases). The V and J ends lost 6 bases and 3 bases respectively, with 14 bases between them. Germline assignment: CDR1 SNHLY and CDR2 FYNNEI. The CDR3 is 14 amino acids. The CDR3 here is CASSRLEGEETQYF. CDR3 in DNA: TGTGCCAGCAGCCGCCTTGAGGGGGAAGAGACCCAGTACTTC.